This T cell receptor (beta chain) was sequenced during a study of shared clonotypes between healthy human individuals. In the study overall: Per donor, CD8 memory used one plate, CD8 naive used two, CD4 memory used three and CD4 naive used three.

This CDR3 region has 14 residues. V gave up 3 bases and J gave up 8 bases; unmatched junction bases: 6. CDR1 is LNHDA, CDR2 SQIVND, per germline (reference sequence). Some clones are missing from TCRdb's copy, which holds only in-frame ones; the method was immunoSEQ multiplex PCR. Of a few million clones in the sample, approximately 95% are singletons; the top ten hold 0.39%. The chain couples TRBV19 to TRBJ2-1; 8 bases match TRBD2. The sample was naive CD4+ T cells from PBMCs. Subset reported: CD45RA+ positively selected. The sequence derives from a man younger than 35 in good health. Some clones in this sample may be carry-over from other donors' samples. The CDR3 loop reads CASSIKRESDEQFF. In nucleotides, the CDR3 is TGTGCCAGTAGTATCAAGCGGGAGTCGGATGAGCAGTTCTTC.